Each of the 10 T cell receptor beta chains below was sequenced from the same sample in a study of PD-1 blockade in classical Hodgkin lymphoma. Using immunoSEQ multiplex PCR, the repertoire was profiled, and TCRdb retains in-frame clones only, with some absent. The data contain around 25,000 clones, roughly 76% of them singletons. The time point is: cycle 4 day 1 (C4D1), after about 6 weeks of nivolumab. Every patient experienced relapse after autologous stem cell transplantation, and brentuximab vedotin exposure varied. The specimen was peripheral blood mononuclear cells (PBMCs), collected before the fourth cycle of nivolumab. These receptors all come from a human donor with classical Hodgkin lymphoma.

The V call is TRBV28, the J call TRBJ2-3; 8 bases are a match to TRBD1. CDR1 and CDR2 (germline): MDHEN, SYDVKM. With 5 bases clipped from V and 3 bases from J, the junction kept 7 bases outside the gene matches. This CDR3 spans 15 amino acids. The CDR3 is CASSLYRGRTDTQYF. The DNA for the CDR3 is TGTGCCAGCAGTCTCTACAGGGGGAGGACAGATACGCAGTATTTT.

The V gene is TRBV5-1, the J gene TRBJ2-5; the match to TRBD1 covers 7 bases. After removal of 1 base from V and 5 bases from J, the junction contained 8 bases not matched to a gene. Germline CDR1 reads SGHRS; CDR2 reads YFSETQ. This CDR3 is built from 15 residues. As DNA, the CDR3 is TGCGCCAGCAGCTTGCGAGGGGGCGACGGGGAGACCCAGTACTTC. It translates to CASSLRGGDGETQYF. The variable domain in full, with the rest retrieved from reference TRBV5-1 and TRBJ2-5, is KAGVTQTPRYLIKTRGQQVTLSCSPISGHRSVSWYQQTPGQGLQFLFEYFSETQRNKGNFPGRFSGRQFSNSRSEMNVSTLELGDSALYLCASSLRGGDGETQYFGPGTRLLVL.

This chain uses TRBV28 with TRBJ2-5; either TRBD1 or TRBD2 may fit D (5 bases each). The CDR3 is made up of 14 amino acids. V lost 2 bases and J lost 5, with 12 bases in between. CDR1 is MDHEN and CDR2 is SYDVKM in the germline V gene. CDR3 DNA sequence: TGTGCCAGCAGTTTAGGGGGTGCGAGGGAGACCCAGTACTTC. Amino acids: CASSLGGARETQYF.

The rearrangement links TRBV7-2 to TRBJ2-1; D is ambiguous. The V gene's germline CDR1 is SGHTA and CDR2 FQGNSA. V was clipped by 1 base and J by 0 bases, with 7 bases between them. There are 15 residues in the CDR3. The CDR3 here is CASSLGVSSYNEQFF. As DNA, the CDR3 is TGTGCCAGCAGCTTAGGGGTCAGCTCCTACAATGAGCAGTTCTTC.

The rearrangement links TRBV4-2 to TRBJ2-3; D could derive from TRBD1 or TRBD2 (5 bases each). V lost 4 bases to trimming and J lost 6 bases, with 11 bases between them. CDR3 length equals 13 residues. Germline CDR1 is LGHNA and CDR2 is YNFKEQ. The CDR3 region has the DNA TGTGCCAGCAGCCGGGGACCTGCGGATACGCAGTATTTT. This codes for CASSRGPADTQYF.

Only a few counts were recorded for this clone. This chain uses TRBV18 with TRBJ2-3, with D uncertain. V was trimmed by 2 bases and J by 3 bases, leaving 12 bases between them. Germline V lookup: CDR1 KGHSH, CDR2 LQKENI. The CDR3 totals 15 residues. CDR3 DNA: TGTGCCAGCTCACCAACAGACTCGAAAACAGATACGCAGTATTTT. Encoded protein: CASSPTDSKTDTQYF.

The CDR3 DNA reads as TGCGCCAGCAGCTTGGGGGACAGAACGTCAGGGGTGTTCTTC. It yields the protein CASSLGDRTSGVFF. V usage is TRBV5-1 and J usage is TRBJ2-1, with 7 bases identical to TRBD1. The germline CDR1 and CDR2 sequences are SGHRS and YFSETQ. This CDR3 region has 14 residues. Unmatched junction bases numbered 12, after V lost 0 bases and J lost 15 bases.

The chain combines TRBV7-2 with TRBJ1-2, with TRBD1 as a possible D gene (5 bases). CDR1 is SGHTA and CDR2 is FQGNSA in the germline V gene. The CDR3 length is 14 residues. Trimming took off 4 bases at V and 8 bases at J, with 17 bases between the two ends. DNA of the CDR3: TGTGCCAGCAGCTCACACAGGAACCGTCAGGGCTACACCTTC. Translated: CASSSHRNRQGYTF.

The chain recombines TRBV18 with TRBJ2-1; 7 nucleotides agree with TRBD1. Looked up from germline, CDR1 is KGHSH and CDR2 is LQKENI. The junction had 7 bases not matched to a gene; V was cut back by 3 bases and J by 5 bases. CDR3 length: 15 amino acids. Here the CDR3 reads CASSPDRARNNEQFF. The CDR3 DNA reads TGTGCCAGCTCACCCGACAGGGCTAGGAACAATGAGCAGTTCTTC.

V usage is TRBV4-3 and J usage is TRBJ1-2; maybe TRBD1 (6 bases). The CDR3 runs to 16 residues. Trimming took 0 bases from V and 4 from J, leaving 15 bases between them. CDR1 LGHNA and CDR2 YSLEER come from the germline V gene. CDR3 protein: CASSQDHGGAGYGYTF. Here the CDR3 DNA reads TGCGCCAGCAGCCAAGACCATGGGGGGGCAGGCTATGGCTACACCTTC.